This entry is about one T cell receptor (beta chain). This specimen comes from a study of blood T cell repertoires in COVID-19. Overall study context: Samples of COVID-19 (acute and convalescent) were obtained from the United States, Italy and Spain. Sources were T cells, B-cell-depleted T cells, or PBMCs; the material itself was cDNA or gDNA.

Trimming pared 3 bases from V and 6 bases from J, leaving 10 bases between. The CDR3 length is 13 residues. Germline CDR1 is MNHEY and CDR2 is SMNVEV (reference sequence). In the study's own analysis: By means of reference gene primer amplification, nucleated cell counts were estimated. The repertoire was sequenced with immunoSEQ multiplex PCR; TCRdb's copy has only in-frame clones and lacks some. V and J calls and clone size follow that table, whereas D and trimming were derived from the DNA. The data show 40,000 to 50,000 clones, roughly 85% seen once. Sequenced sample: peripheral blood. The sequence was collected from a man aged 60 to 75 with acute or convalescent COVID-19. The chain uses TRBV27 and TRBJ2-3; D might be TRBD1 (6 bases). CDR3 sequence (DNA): TGTGCCAGCAGTTTTGTTAGGGGGGATACGCAGTATTTT. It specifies CASSFVRGDTQYF.